The next 7 T cell receptor beta chains were all read from a single sample in a study of T cell responses to AZD1222 COVID-19 vaccine. Assay: immunoSEQ multiplex PCR; the TCRdb copy retains only in-frame clones and omits some. There are approximately 140,000 clones in the sample; about nine tenths occur only once, and 3.4% lies in the top ten. The source material was peripheral blood, sampled on day 0 of AZD1222 vaccination. The receptors stem from an adult in good health.

CDR3 region: CASSLGDRVNQETQYF. The CDR3 DNA sequence: TGTGCCAGCAGCCTTGGGGACAGGGTGAACCAAGAGACCCAGTACTTC. The chain links TRBV11-3 to TRBJ2-5, with 9 bases aligning to TRBD1. Unmatched junction bases numbered 7, after V lost 5 bases and J lost 0 bases. The CDR3 length is 16 residues. Germline values: CDR1 SGHNT, CDR2 YENEEA.

The chain recombines TRBV24-1 with TRBJ2-2, with 9 bases aligning to TRBD1. The germline CDR1 and CDR2 sequences are KGHDR and SFDVKD. This CDR3 spans 16 amino acids. J gave up 6 bases and V 6 bases, and 10 bases lay outside the gene matches. The CDR3 coding sequence is TGTGCCACCAGTCAGAGAACAGGGGGCTTGTCCGGGGAGCTGTTTTTT. Translation gives CATSQRTGGLSGELFF.

About this clone: The same CDR3 also results from other DNA sequences found in this sample. The J gene is TRBJ2-3, the V gene TRBV7-2; TRBD1 or TRBD2 may be the D gene (6 bases each). The CDR3 consists of 13 residues. V was clipped by 11 bases and J by 3 bases, with 15 bases between them. The germline V gene encodes CDR1 SGHTA and CDR2 FQGNSA. CDR3 residues: CAGGRDSTDTQYF. As DNA, the CDR3 is TGTGCCGGGGGCCGGGACTCAACAGATACGCAGTATTTT. The full variable domain, completed using reference TRBV7-2 and TRBJ2-3, is GAGVSQSPSNKVTEKGKDVELRCDPISGHTALYWYRQSLGQGLEFLIYFQGNSAPDKSGLPSDRFSAERTGGSVSTLTIQRTQQEDSAVYLCAGGRDSTDTQYFGPGTRLTVL.

This clone has just one count. The chain is built from TRBV12-5 and TRBJ1-1; TRBD1 might be the D (6 bases). The germline gives CDR1 LGHNT, CDR2 FRNRAP. V lost 1 base and J 1 base, leaving 7 bases between the germline ends. There are 14 residues in the CDR3. CDR3 in amino acids: CASGLGGQNTEAFF. In nucleotides, the CDR3 is TGTGCTAGTGGTTTGGGGGGACAGAACACTGAAGCTTTCTTT.

This clone was found a few times. The V gene is TRBV9, the J gene TRBJ2-1; D tentatively fits TRBD1 or TRBD2 (6 bases each). Germline-derived CDR1 and CDR2 are SGDLS and YYNGEE. The CDR3 runs 15 residues. Trimming stripped 0 bases from V and 4 bases from J, with 11 bases between. The CDR3 DNA follows: TGTGCCAGCAGCGTAGGGCGGGACAATTACAATGAGCAGTTCTTC. Its protein product is CASSVGRDNYNEQFF.

This clone was counted once. The chain recombines TRBV25-1 with TRBJ2-2, with D tentatively TRBD1 (6 bases). The CDR3 is 15 residues long. CDR1 and CDR2 (germline): MGHDK, SYGVNS. Between the trimmed V and J ends, which lost 1 base and 7 bases, there was a span of 13 bases. CDR3 amino acids: CASSESQGNYGELFF. The CDR3 DNA reads TGTGCCAGCAGTGAATCCCAGGGGAATTACGGGGAGCTGTTTTTT.

This rearrangement joins TRBV30 to TRBJ1-1; D gene ambiguous. Germline V gene data show CDR1 as GTSNPN and CDR2 as SVGIG (reference sequence). CDR3 length equals 14 residues. V gave up 1 base and J gave up 1 base, with 10 bases separating them. The CDR3 DNA sequence: TGTGCCTGGAGTGCGACCGTTCCGAACACTGAAGCTTTCTTT. Its translation: CAWSATVPNTEAFF.